Sequencing of this T cell receptor beta chain was carried out in a study of blood T cell repertoires in COVID-19. Turning to the study itself: Samples taken during acute and convalescent COVID-19 were collected in the United States, Italy and Spain. T cells, B-cell-depleted T cells, or PBMCs provided the cDNA or gDNA that served as material.

Trimming removed 1 base at V and 3 bases at J, with 11 bases between. The CDR3 has 15 residues. Germline assignment: CDR1 SGHTS and CDR2 YDEGEE. Study processing details: For nucleated cells, counts were estimated from reference gene primer amplification. The table came from immunoSEQ multiplex PCR; TCRdb's copy has only in-frame clones and leaves some out. V and J calls and clone size are copied from that table; D and trimming were computed from the DNA. The sample includes over 85,000 clones, 75% to 90% seen only once; the top ten take more than 7%. V is TRBV5-8 and J is TRBJ1-5; the D gene is possibly TRBD1 (5 bases). This receptor was taken from a man in his sixties with acute or convalescent COVID-19. Sequencing was done on a sample of peripheral blood. CDR3 nucleotides: TGTGCCAGCAGCTTGTCGGGGGGGTTCAATCAGCCCCAGCATTTT. Protein: CASSLSGGFNQPQHF.